The rows below give T cell receptor beta chains drawn from one sample of a study of cytomegalovirus exposure and HLA in healthy donors. The data were produced by immunoSEQ multiplex PCR, yet TCRdb's version contains in-frame clones alone and is incomplete. The data hold fewer than 150,000 clones, with about 87% observed a single time. The sequenced material came from PBMCs. The receptor source for this set is a man aged 18-30 years in good health and CMV-seronegative. The CDR3 runs from the conserved cysteine through the conserved F or W. A D gene is named only where the DNA matches it firmly. Part of the rows lack a size; the others show once, few, many or a class for expanded clones.

J gene | D gene | CDR3 length | V gene | clone size | CDR3 DNA | CDR3 protein
TRBJ1-1 | NA | 15 | TRBV6-1 | NA | TGTGCCAGCAGTGAAGTCCCAGACATGAACACTGAAGCTTTCTTT | CASSEVPDMNTEAFF
TRBJ2-1 | NA | 13 | TRBV6-5 | NA | TGTGCCAGCACCCCCGGGGGACACAATGAGCAGTTCTTC | CASTPGGHNEQFF
TRBJ1-5 | NA | 12 | TRBV9 | NA | TGTGCCAGCAGCGTAGTGAGTCAGCCCCAGCATTTT | CASSVVSQPQHF
TRBJ2-7 | TRBD1 | 15 | TRBV19 | NA | TGTGCCAGTAGTATATACGGGACAGGAGCGGGCGAGCAGTACTTC | CASSIYGTGAGEQYF
TRBJ2-5 | NA | 17 | TRBV11-2 | NA | TGTGCCAGCAGCTCAAAACTTAGTCTTCCCTCTGAAGAGACCCAGTACTTC | CASSSKLSLPSEETQYF
TRBJ2-1 | TRBD2 | 11 | TRBV19 | NA | TGTGCCAGTAGTATGGGGACTACTGGGTTCTTC | CASSMGTTGFF
TRBJ1-2 | TRBD1 | 16 | TRBV6-6 | NA | TGTGCCAGCAGCAAGGGGACAGGGGGCATCAGCTATGGCTACACCTTC | CASSKGTGGISYGYTF
TRBJ2-3 | NA | 18 | TRBV11-3 | NA | TGTGCCAGCAGCTTAGATTTCAGACAGGGAGGACACACAGATACGCAGTATTTT | CASSLDFRQGGHTDTQYF
TRBJ1-1 | TRBD1 | 14 | TRBV6-4 | once | TGTGCCAGCAGCGACTTTCGACAGGGCGGAAAAGCTTTCTTT | CASSDFRQGGKAFF
TRBJ2-7 | NA | 13 | TRBV9 | NA | TGTGCCAGCAGCGTAGGTGGGGAGTACGAGCAGTACTTC | CASSVGGEYEQYF
TRBJ1-4 | TRBD1 | 15 | TRBV6-5 | NA | TGTGCCAGCAGTCACCAGGGACAGCATAATGAAAAACTGTTTTTT | CASSHQGQHNEKLFF
TRBJ1-6 | NA | 18 | TRBV10-2 | NA | TGCGCCAGCAGCCAATTTATACAGGAATACTCCTATAATTCACCCCTCCACTTT | CASSQFIQEYSYNSPLHF
TRBJ2-1 | TRBD2 | 16 | TRBV28 | NA | TGTGCCAGCAGTTTGTTTGCTAGCGGGAGCAACAATGAGCAGTTCTTC | CASSLFASGSNNEQFF
TRBJ1-1 | NA | 15 | TRBV7-6 | NA | TGTGCCAGCAGCTTAGAGAAGGCAGGAAGGACTGAAGCTTTCTTT | CASSLEKAGRTEAFF
TRBJ1-1 | TRBD1 | 14 | TRBV18 | NA | TGTGCCAGCTCACCTGCGGGACCAGGGGGGGAAGCTTTCTTT | CASSPAGPGGEAFF
TRBJ1-2 | TRBD1 | 15 | TRBV6-5 | few | TGTGCCAGCAGCGGGACAGGGGGCGGGCGGTATGGCTACACCTTC | CASSGTGGGRYGYTF
TRBJ2-7 | TRBD1 | 16 | TRBV6-5 | NA | TGTGCCAGCAGTTACTCCTTGACAGGGGATTACTACGAGCAGTACTTC | CASSYSLTGDYYEQYF
TRBJ1-2 | TRBD1 | 15 | TRBV2 | NA | TGTGCCAGCAGTGTGGACGGGACAGGGATTTATGGCTACACCTTC | CASSVDGTGIYGYTF
TRBJ1-2 | TRBD1 | 14 | TRBV18 | NA | TGTGCCAGCTCACCCCCGGGACAGTTCTATGGCTACACCTTC | CASSPPGQFYGYTF
TRBJ2-3 | NA | 12 | TRBV29-1 | NA | TGCAGCGTTTTCCCCCACACAGATACGCAGTATTTT | CSVFPHTDTQYF
TRBJ2-1 | TRBD1 | 13 | TRBV27 | NA | TGTGCCAGCAGTTCGAGACAGGGAATTGAGCAGTTCTTC | CASSSRQGIEQFF
TRBJ1-5 | NA | 15 | TRBV28 | NA | TGTGCCAGCAGATACTCAGGGGTGCTCAATCAGCCCCAGCATTTT | CASRYSGVLNQPQHF
TRBJ2-3 | TRBD2 | 16 | TRBV6-4 | NA | TGTGCCAGCAGTGACTCTTTGCGGGAGGATTCAGATACGCAGTATTTT | CASSDSLREDSDTQYF
TRBJ1-3 | NA | 15 | TRBV7-9 | NA | TGTGCCAGCAGCTCGCCCTTCGAGACAAGAAACACCATATATTTT | CASSSPFETRNTIYF
TRBJ1-2 | NA | 11 | TRBV30 | NA | TGTGCCTGGAGTGGGGCCGCTGGCTACACCTTC | CAWSGAAGYTF
TRBJ2-2 | NA | 13 | TRBV5-1 | NA | TGCGCCAGCAGCTCTCAGGGGATCGGGGAGCTGTTTTTT | CASSSQGIGELFF
TRBJ1-4 | TRBD1 | 16 | TRBV28 | NA | TGTGCCAGCAGTTTATCCCTGACAGGGGGTAATGAAAAACTGTTTTTT | CASSLSLTGGNEKLFF
TRBJ2-7 | TRBD2 | 15 | TRBV6-1 | NA | TGTGCCAGCAGTGAAGGTAGCGGGAGTTCTTACGAGCAGTACTTC | CASSEGSGSSYEQYF
TRBJ1-2 | TRBD1 | 13 | TRBV6-1 | NA | TGTGCCAGCACCGGGACAGGGAGGGGTGGCTACACCTTC | CASTGTGRGGYTF
TRBJ1-1 | NA | 13 | TRBV5-1 | NA | TGCGCCAGCAGCTTGGCCAGATACACTGAAGCTTTCTTT | CASSLARYTEAFF
TRBJ2-7 | TRBD1 | 19 | TRBV7-9 | NA | TGTGCCAGCAGCCGACCCGAAACCGGGACAGGGGGAACAATGTACGAGCAGTACTTC | CASSRPETGTGGTMYEQYF
TRBJ2-1 | TRBD1 | 14 | TRBV2 | NA | TGTGCCAGCAGTGAAACAGGGGGCTCCAATGAGCAGTTCTTC | CASSETGGSNEQFF
TRBJ2-7 | NA | 16 | TRBV28 | NA | TGTGCCAGCAGTTTAGCCCTCCAGGGAATCTCCTACGAGCAGTACTTC | CASSLALQGISYEQYF
TRBJ1-5 | NA | 15 | TRBV5-1 | NA | TGCGCCAGCAGCCCGGGTGGACAGATGAATCAGCCCCAGCATTTT | CASSPGGQMNQPQHF
TRBJ2-7 | NA | 15 | TRBV7-9 | NA | TGTGCCAGCAGCTTGGTCGTCGCGGGTTTGTACGAGCAGTACTTC | CASSLVVAGLYEQYF
TRBJ1-4 | TRBD1 | 18 | TRBV27 | once | TGTGCCAGCAGTTTTTTTCCTCCAACCGGGACAGTCAATGAAAAACTGTTTTTT | CASSFFPPTGTVNEKLFF
TRBJ1-5 | NA | 12 | TRBV30 | few | TGTGCCTGGTCAGGGGTCAATCAGCCCCAGCATTTT | CAWSGVNQPQHF
TRBJ2-1 | NA | 15 | TRBV7-2 | NA | TGTGCCAGCAGCTTTCGACGGGAACCATACAATGAGCAGTTCTTC | CASSFRREPYNEQFF
TRBJ2-7 | NA | 11 | TRBV20-1 | NA | TGCAGTGCAAGACCCGGTGCCGAGCAGTACTTC | CSARPGAEQYF
TRBJ1-2 | NA | 15 | TRBV6-5 | NA | TGTGCCAGCAGCTACACCGTAGGCAGGGCTGAGGGCTACACCTTC | CASSYTVGRAEGYTF
TRBJ2-1 | TRBD2 | 18 | TRBV4-2 | NA | TGTGCCAGCAGGGTGACTAGCGGGAGAGGTAGGTCCTACAATGAGCAGTTCTTC | CASRVTSGRGRSYNEQFF
TRBJ1-5 | NA | 14 | TRBV29-1 | NA | TGCAGCGTTGGCTTAGGGGCGGGCAATCAGCCCCAGCATTTT | CSVGLGAGNQPQHF
TRBJ2-7 | NA | 15 | TRBV5-1 | NA | TGCGCCAGCAGCTTGGAAATAGGACAAGCCTACGAGCAGTACTTC | CASSLEIGQAYEQYF
TRBJ1-5 | NA | 13 | TRBV19 | once | TGTGCCACCCGCCCCCGGGACAATCAGCCCCAGCATTTT | CATRPRDNQPQHF
TRBJ1-1 | NA | 14 | TRBV25-1 | NA | TGTGCCAGCAGTTTCGGGAGGGGGAACACTGAAGCTTTCTTT | CASSFGRGNTEAFF
TRBJ2-7 | TRBD2 | 13 | TRBV25-1 | NA | TGTGCCAGCGGAAAAGCGGGAGTCGACGAGCAGTACTTC | CASGKAGVDEQYF
TRBJ2-1 | NA | 15 | TRBV27 | NA | TGTGCCAGCAGTTCCCTGGGGGAGGCAAACAATGAGCAGTTCTTC | CASSSLGEANNEQFF
TRBJ1-6 | TRBD1 | 16 | TRBV18 | few | TGTGCCAGCTCACAAGAACAGGGGGTTACGAAGTCACCCCTCCACTTT | CASSQEQGVTKSPLHF
TRBJ2-2 | TRBD2 | 14 | TRBV2 | NA | TGTGCCACAAGAGGGAGGGTTCCCACCGGGGAGCTGTTTTTT | CATRGRVPTGELFF
TRBJ1-5 | TRBD1 | 16 | TRBV5-1 | NA | TGCGCCAGCAGCTTGGGGGGACAGGGGGCATCTCAGCCCCAGCATTTT | CASSLGGQGASQPQHF
TRBJ2-3 | TRBD2 | 17 | TRBV5-6 | NA | TGTGCCAGCAGCTTGCCTCTAGCGGGGGGGAGCACAGATACGCAGTATTTT | CASSLPLAGGSTDTQYF
TRBJ1-5 | NA | 12 | TRBV7-9 | NA | TGTGCCAGCCAGGGTTTAGGACAGCCCCAGCATTTT | CASQGLGQPQHF
TRBJ2-7 | TRBD2 | 15 | TRBV6-1 | NA | TGTGCCAGCAGGGATGACGGGAGGACGGCCTACGAGCAGTACTTC | CASRDDGRTAYEQYF
TRBJ2-3 | NA | 14 | TRBV2 | NA | TGTGCCAGTCGTTTGGCACCCTTCACAGATACGCAGTATTTT | CASRLAPFTDTQYF
TRBJ1-2 | NA | 13 | TRBV7-9 | few | TGTGCCAGCAGCTTGCATACAGCCTATGGCTACACCTTC | CASSLHTAYGYTF
TRBJ1-2 | TRBD1 | 14 | TRBV27 | NA | TGTGCCAGCAGTTTTCTGCAGGGGGCTTATGGCTACACCTTC | CASSFLQGAYGYTF
TRBJ2-7 | NA | 14 | TRBV27 | NA | TGTGCCAGCAGGCAAGCCGGGGTCTGGTACGAGCAGTACTTC | CASRQAGVWYEQYF
TRBJ2-1 | NA | 15 | TRBV7-2 | NA | TGTGCCAGCAGCTTAGCGGGGGGGCTTTACAATGAGCAGTTCTTC | CASSLAGGLYNEQFF